This T cell receptor beta chain was identified in a study of blood T cells in healthy people across ages. Findings and caveats of the study: Diversity was higher, and naive CD4+ cells more numerous, in long-lived donors than in aged donors.

In the case of this clonotype: Its antigen is not known.

The CDR3 extends over 13 amino acids. Germline V CDR1 and CDR2: SGHVS, FNYEAQ. V dropped 5 bases and J dropped 9 bases, with 14 bases sitting between them. Together with a sample-barcoded 5' primer, a J-beta primer mix was included in a second PCR lasting roughly 6 to 12 cycles. Unique molecular identifiers of 12 random nucleotides labeled each cDNA. Sequencing yielded, for each sample, at least 2.5 million paired-end reads carrying CDR3. A single record per CDR3 protein comes from TCRdb applying MiXCR to the 5' RACE reads. This table has approximately 830,000 distinct CDR3 sequences, under 80% appearing once. Every sample yielded at least 6.5 million isolated PBMCs.

This chain uses TRBV7-6 with TRBJ2-1, with D perhaps matching TRBD2 (5 bases). The receptor's source is a man aged 25 to 40 in good health. The source material was blood. The CDR3 DNA reads as TGTGCCAGCAGCCGATCTAGCTCCGGTGAGCAGTTCTTC. Its protein product is CASSRSSSGEQFF.